The 22 T cell receptor beta chains presented below share a single source sample, sequenced in a study of OX40 agonist ivuxolimab in advanced cancers. Measured with immunoSEQ multiplex PCR; TCRdb has only the in-frame clones, and not every one. Of 35,000 to 40,000 clones in the sample, 80% to 85% are singletons; the top ten hold around 21%. Sequences were derived from CD4+ or CD8+ T cells sorted from blood, sampled in a trial of the OX40 agonist ivuxolimab. These TCRs come from an adult with an advanced solid tumor such as melanoma, head and neck, liver or kidney cancer.

V is TRBV18 and J is TRBJ1-3; unclear D gene. The V end was cut by 0 bases, the J end by 0 bases, with 15 bases between. This CDR3 spans 18 amino acids. The germline V gene has CDR1 KGHSH and CDR2 LQKENI. CDR3: CASSPPNLKPSSGNTIYF. The DNA of the CDR3 is TGTGCCAGCTCACCACCGAACCTCAAGCCGTCCTCTGGAAACACCATATATTTT.

The J gene is TRBJ1-1, the V gene TRBV6-5; no definite D call. The V end was cut by 0 bases, the J end by 5 bases, with 7 bases between. The CDR3 covers 13 residues. Per germline, CDR1 MNHEY and CDR2 SVGAGI. The CDR3 reads CASSYSEGTEAFF. The CDR3 DNA follows: TGTGCCAGCAGTTACTCGGAAGGAACTGAAGCTTTCTTT.

V and J are TRBV5-1 and TRBJ2-6; TRBD1 aligns across 7 bases. V was pared by 5 bases and J by 4 bases, with 9 bases of the junction left unmatched. The germline CDR1 and CDR2 sequences are SGHRS and YFSETQ. The CDR3 contains 16 residues. In DNA form, the CDR3 reads TGCGCCAGCAGTCTGAGAGGGGGCCCGGGGGCCAACGTCCTGACTTTC. Amino acid sequence: CASSLRGGPGANVLTF.

The V call is TRBV28, the J call TRBJ1-2; tentative D call: TRBD1 (5 bases). The V end lost 3 bases, the J end lost 7 bases, and 9 bases lay between the germline ends. The length of the CDR3 is 12 residues. The germline CDR1 and CDR2 sequences are MDHEN and SYDVKM. Here the CDR3 reads CASSFQGTGYTF. In DNA form, the CDR3 reads TGTGCCAGCAGTTTCCAGGGTACTGGCTACACCTTC.

In this sample, this clone turned up once. The rearrangement joins TRBV6-1 to TRBJ2-7; D not resolved. Trimming took 4 bases from V and 0 from J, leaving 19 bases between them. CDR3 length: 17 amino acids. In germline, CDR1 is MNHNS, CDR2 SASEGT. CDR3 nucleotide sequence: TGTGCCAGCAGTGTTAGGGCGAGGCCCTCAAGCTCCTACGAGCAGTACTTC. Protein: CASSVRARPSSSYEQYF.

The chain carries TRBV7-8 and TRBJ2-7; 7 nucleotides agree with TRBD1. V lost 1 base and J lost 3; bases outside the gene matches: 3. Germline V CDR1 and CDR2: SGHVS, FQNEAQ. This CDR3 region has 14 residues. CDR3 bases: TGTGCCAGCAGCTTAGGAGCAGGGGGCTACGAGCAGTACTTC. This translates into CASSLGAGGYEQYF.

V is TRBV18 and J is TRBJ2-1; possibly TRBD1 or TRBD2 for D (5 bases each). In germline, CDR1 is KGHSH, CDR2 LQKENI. V was clipped by 1 base and J by 1 base, with 8 bases between them. This CDR3 has 15 amino acids. The DNA for the CDR3 is TGTGCCAGCTCACCACGGGGGAATTCCTACAATGAGCAGTTCTTC. Residues: CASSPRGNSYNEQFF.

The chain joins TRBV30 to TRBJ2-7; 13 nucleotides agree with TRBD2. This CDR3 has 14 residues. Trimming removed 7 bases from V and 2 bases from J; junction bases left unmatched: 5. From germline, CDR1 is GTSNPN and CDR2 SVGIG (reference sequence). Written as DNA, the CDR3 is TGTGCCTCTGGGACTAGCGGGAATACCTACGAGCAGTACTTC. Encoded protein: CASGTSGNTYEQYF. Full variable domain (missing parts from reference TRBV30 and TRBJ2-7): SQTIHQWPATLVQPVGSPLSLECTVEGTSNPNLYWYRQAAGRGLQLLFYSVGIGQISSEVPQNLSASRPQDRQFILSSKKLLLSDSGFYLCASGTSGNTYEQYFGPGTRLTVT.

This clone has a single count. This sequence joins TRBV28 and TRBJ1-4; D remains unclear. CDR3 length equals 16 residues. V dropped 3 bases and J dropped 0 bases, with 11 bases sitting between them. Germline V gene lookup returns CDR1 MDHEN and CDR2 SYDVKM. CDR3 residues: CASSFFGIPTNEKLFF. DNA for the CDR3: TGTGCCAGCAGTTTTTTCGGGATCCCAACTAATGAAAAACTGTTTTTT. The full variable domain, rest sourced from reference TRBV28 and TRBJ1-4, is DVKVTQSSRYLVKRTGEKVFLECVQDMDHENMFWYRQDPGLGLRLIYFSYDVKMKEKGDIPEGYSVSREKKERFSLILESASTNQTSMYLCASSFFGIPTNEKLFFGSGTQLSVL.

V and J are TRBV29-1 and TRBJ2-5; 9 bases are shared with TRBD2. The CDR3 spans 16 residues. Germline lookup yields CDR1 SQVTM and CDR2 ANQGSEA. V lost 0 bases, J lost 2 bases, and 7 bases stayed unmatched. This chain's CDR3 is CSVEEWLAGAQETQYF. The CDR3, as DNA: TGCAGCGTTGAAGAGTGGTTAGCGGGGGCACAAGAGACCCAGTACTTC.

V gene TRBV7-2 combines with J gene TRBJ1-6, with D possibly matching TRBD1 (6 bases). From germline, CDR1 is SGHTA and CDR2 FQGNSA. The CDR3 has 15 amino acids. Deletions cut 5 bases from V and 6 bases from J, with 14 bases between. The CDR3, as DNA: TGTGCCAGCAGCCCCATCTTACAGGGTAATTCACCCCTCCACTTT. Its protein product is CASSPILQGNSPLHF. The full variable domain, with the rest looked up from reference TRBV7-2 and TRBJ1-6, is GAGVSQSPSNKVTEKGKDVELRCDPISGHTALYWYRQSLGQGLEFLIYFQGNSAPDKSGLPSDRFSAERTGGSVSTLTIQRTQQEDSAVYLCASSPILQGNSPLHFGNGTRLTVT.

The chain recombines TRBV9 with TRBJ2-5, with 9 positions matching TRBD1. Trimming cost V 4 bases and J 5 bases; bases outside gene matches: 9. CDR3 length equals 15 residues. CDR1 is SGDLS and CDR2 is YYNGEE in the germline V gene. The CDR3 DNA reads TGTGCCAGCAGCCCCGGACAGGGGCGAGAGGAGACCCAGTACTTC. It specifies CASSPGQGREETQYF.

V usage is TRBV7-9 and J usage is TRBJ1-1; no reliable D call. The CDR3 totals 16 residues. The germline V gene has CDR1 SEHNR and CDR2 FQNEAQ (reference sequence). V lost 4 bases and J 7 bases, leaving 22 bases between the germline ends. The DNA for the CDR3 is TGTGCCAGCAGCTCTGGGTCCGCTTTGGGAAATAATGAAGCTTTCTTT. Amino acid sequence: CASSSGSALGNNEAFF.

The CDR3 spells CASSLATDTQYF. Written as DNA, the CDR3 is TGTGCCAGCAGTTTAGCGACAGATACGCAGTATTTT. The rearrangement links TRBV28 to TRBJ2-3; D is undetermined. The CDR3 contains 12 residues. Germline loops: CDR1 MDHEN, CDR2 SYDVKM. V lost 2 bases and J 3 bases, leaving 3 bases between the germline ends. The variable domain in full, with the rest retrieved from reference TRBV28 and TRBJ2-3, is DVKVTQSSRYLVKRTGEKVFLECVQDMDHENMFWYRQDPGLGLRLIYFSYDVKMKEKGDIPEGYSVSREKKERFSLILESASTNQTSMYLCASSLATDTQYFGPGTRLTVL.

The genes are TRBV7-9 and TRBJ1-1; 7 nucleotides line up with TRBD1. Losses at the gene ends were 5 bases for V and 8 bases for J; bases not matched to a gene: 8. The CDR3 consists of 13 residues. Germline V gives CDR1 SEHNR, CDR2 FQNEAQ (reference sequence). The CDR3 protein is CASSRGQSREAFF. CDR3 in DNA: TGTGCCAGCAGCCGGGGACAGAGCAGGGAAGCTTTCTTT. Variable domain in full (rest from reference TRBV7-9 and TRBJ1-1): DTGVSQNPRHKITKRGQNVTFRCDPISEHNRLYWYRQTLGQGPEFLTYFQNEAQLEKSRLLSDRFSAERPKGSFSTLEIQRTEQGDSAMYLCASSRGQSREAFFGQGTRLTVV.

The rearrangement joins TRBV6-1 to TRBJ1-5; D is ambiguous. The CDR3 covers 12 residues. Germline V gene lookup returns CDR1 MNHNS and CDR2 SASEGT. Trimming stripped 5 bases from V and 6 bases from J, with 8 bases between. This CDR3 reads CASSLDIQPQHF. The CDR3 nucleotides read TGTGCCAGCAGTCTAGACATTCAGCCCCAGCATTTT.

This chain links TRBV7-2 with TRBJ2-5; 8 bases map to TRBD2. CDR1 and CDR2 from the germline V gene are SGHTA and FQGNSA. The CDR3 loop spans 16 amino acids. The V segment lost 1 base and the J segment 4 bases; nucleotides outside the gene matches: 8. The CDR3 DNA reads TGTGCCAGCAGCTTAGGGGTCCGGGAGGGAGGAGAGACCCAGTACTTC. It translates to CASSLGVREGGETQYF.

V usage is TRBV7-2 and J usage is TRBJ2-5; D tentatively reads TRBD1 or TRBD2 (5 bases each). The CDR3 consists of 17 residues. V was clipped by 8 bases and J by 2 bases, with 24 bases between them. From germline, CDR1 is SGHTA and CDR2 FQGNSA. The CDR3 is CASLKPPGLARQETQYF. The CDR3 DNA reads TGTGCCAGCCTCAAACCCCCGGGGCTAGCTCGACAAGAGACCCAGTACTTC.

The rearrangement joins TRBV28 to TRBJ2-1; tentatively, D is TRBD2 (6 bases). Trimming took 5 bases from V and 8 from J, leaving 13 bases between them. Germline CDR1 MDHEN, CDR2 SYDVKM. CDR3 length equals 13 residues. The CDR3 sequence is CASSPGTFYEQFF. The DNA of the CDR3 is TGTGCCAGCAGTCCCGGGACTTTCTATGAGCAGTTCTTC.

This sequence joins TRBV7-3 and TRBJ2-1; TRBD2 aligns across 7 bases. Trimming cost V 3 bases and J 4 bases; bases outside gene matches: 6. Germline lookup yields CDR1 SGHTA and CDR2 FQGTGA. CDR3 length: 15 residues. The CDR3 spells CASSFGLVGYNEQFF. The CDR3 region has the DNA TGTGCCAGCAGCTTCGGACTAGTTGGGTACAATGAGCAGTTCTTC.

The chain joins TRBV5-5 to TRBJ2-7, with TRBD2 matching 8 bases. Germline-derived CDR1 and CDR2 are SGHKS and YYEKEE (reference sequence). The CDR3 consists of 16 residues. Germline trimming cut 0 bases from V and 2 bases from J; bases unmatched to any gene: 7. For the CDR3, the DNA is TGTGCCAGCAGCTTGGAGTTCGGGGGGGCCCCCTACGAGCAGTACTTC. It translates to CASSLEFGGAPYEQYF.

This chain links TRBV5-6 with TRBJ2-1; D may be TRBD2 (6 bases). CDR1 is SGHDT and CDR2 is YYEEEE in the germline V gene. V gave up 3 bases and J gave up 5 bases, with 18 bases separating them. The CDR3 totals 16 residues. CDR3 sequence (DNA): TGTGCCAGCAGCTCGAATAGGGACTCTCATGACAATGAGCAGTTCTTC. Translation gives CASSSNRDSHDNEQFF.